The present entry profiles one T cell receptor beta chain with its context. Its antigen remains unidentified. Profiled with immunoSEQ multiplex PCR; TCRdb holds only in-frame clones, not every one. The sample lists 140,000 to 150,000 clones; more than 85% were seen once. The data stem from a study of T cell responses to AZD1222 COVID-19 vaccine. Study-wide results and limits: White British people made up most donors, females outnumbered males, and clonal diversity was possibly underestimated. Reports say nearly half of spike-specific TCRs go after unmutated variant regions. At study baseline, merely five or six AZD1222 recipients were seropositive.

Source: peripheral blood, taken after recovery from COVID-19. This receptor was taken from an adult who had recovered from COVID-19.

In DNA form, the CDR3 reads TGTGCCAGCAGTTCCACAACGGGGACGCCCGTTAATACGCAGTATTTT. Translation: CASSSTTGTPVNTQYF. The chain recombines TRBV27 with TRBJ2-3, with D perhaps assigned TRBD1 or TRBD2 (5 bases each). Germline V gene lookup returns CDR1 MNHEY and CDR2 SMNVEV (reference sequence). CDR3 size: 16 residues. The germline V and J ends were trimmed by 4 bases and 7 bases, with 21 bases remaining between them.